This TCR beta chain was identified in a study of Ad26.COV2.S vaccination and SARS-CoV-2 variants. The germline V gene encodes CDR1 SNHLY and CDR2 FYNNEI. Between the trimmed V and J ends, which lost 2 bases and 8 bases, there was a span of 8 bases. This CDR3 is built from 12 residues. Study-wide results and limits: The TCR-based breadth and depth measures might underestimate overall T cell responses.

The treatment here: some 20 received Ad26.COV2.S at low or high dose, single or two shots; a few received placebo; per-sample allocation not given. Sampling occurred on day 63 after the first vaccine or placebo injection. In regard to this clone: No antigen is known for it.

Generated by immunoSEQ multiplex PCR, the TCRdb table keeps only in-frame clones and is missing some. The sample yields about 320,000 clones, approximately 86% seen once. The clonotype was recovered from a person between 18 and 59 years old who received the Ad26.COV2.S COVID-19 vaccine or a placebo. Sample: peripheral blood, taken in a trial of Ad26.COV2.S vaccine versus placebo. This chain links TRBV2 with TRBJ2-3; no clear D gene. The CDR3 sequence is CASSEYVSTQYF. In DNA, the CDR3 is TGTGCCAGCAGTGAATATGTATCTACGCAGTATTTT.